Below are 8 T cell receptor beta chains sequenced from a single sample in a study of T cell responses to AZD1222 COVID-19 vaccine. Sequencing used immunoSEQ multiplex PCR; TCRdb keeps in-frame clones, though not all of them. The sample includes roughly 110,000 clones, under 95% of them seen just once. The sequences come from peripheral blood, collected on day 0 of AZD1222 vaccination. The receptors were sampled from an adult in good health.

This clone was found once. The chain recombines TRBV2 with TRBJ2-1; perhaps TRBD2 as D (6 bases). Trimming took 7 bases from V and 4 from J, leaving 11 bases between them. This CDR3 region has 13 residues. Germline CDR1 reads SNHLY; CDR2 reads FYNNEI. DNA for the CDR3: TGTGCCAGCAATTCAGCGGGTTACAATGAGCAGTTCTTC. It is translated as CASNSAGYNEQFF.

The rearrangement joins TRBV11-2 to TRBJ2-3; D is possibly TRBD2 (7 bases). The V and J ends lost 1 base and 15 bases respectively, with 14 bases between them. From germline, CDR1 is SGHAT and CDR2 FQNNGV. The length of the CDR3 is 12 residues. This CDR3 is CASSLVAGAEYF. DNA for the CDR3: TGTGCCAGCAGCTTAGTGGCGGGGGCAGAATATTTT.

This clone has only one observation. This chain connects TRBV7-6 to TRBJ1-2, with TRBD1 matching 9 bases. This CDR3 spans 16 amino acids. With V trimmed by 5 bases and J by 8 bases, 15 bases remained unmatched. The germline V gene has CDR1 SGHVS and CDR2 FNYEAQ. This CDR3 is CASSPRSWTGEVGYTF. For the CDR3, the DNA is TGTGCCAGCAGCCCCCGTTCCTGGACAGGGGAAGTGGGCTACACCTTC.

This CDR3 reads CASSAAGVGYEQFF. DNA for the CDR3: TGTGCCAGCAGCGCAGCGGGGGTGGGCTATGAGCAGTTCTTC. The V call is TRBV9, the J call TRBJ2-1, with TRBD2 matching over 8 bases. V shed 3 bases, J shed 8 bases, and the junction held 7 bases outside the gene matches. CDR1 SGDLS and CDR2 YYNGEE come from the germline V gene. CDR3 size: 14 residues.

The CDR3 spells CAWGQGAVIGKLFF. CDR3 sequence (DNA): TGTGCCTGGGGACAGGGGGCGGTAATAGGAAAACTGTTTTTT. V and J are TRBV30 and TRBJ1-4, with 11 bases matching TRBD1. The trim removed 5 bases at V and 10 bases at J, leaving 9 bases unmatched. Germline CDR1 is GTSNPN and CDR2 is SVGIG (reference sequence). The CDR3 is 14 amino acids.

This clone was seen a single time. The DNA for the CDR3 is TGTGCCAGCAGCCAACTAGCGGGGGGGAAAGAGACCCAGTACTTC. It codes for CASSQLAGGKETQYF. The rearrangement links TRBV7-7 to TRBJ2-5; TRBD2 agrees at 13 bases. This CDR3 region has 15 residues. In germline, CDR1 is SSHAT, CDR2 FNYEAQ (reference sequence). J was trimmed by 3 bases and V by 5 bases; bases with no gene match: 3.

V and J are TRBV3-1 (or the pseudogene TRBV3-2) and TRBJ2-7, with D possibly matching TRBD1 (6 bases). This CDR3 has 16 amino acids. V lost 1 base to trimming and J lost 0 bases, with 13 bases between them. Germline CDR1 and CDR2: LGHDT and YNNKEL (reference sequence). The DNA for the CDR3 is TGTGCCAGCAGCCAAGGACAGGACATGAGCTCCTACGAGCAGTACTTC. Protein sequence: CASSQGQDMSSYEQYF.

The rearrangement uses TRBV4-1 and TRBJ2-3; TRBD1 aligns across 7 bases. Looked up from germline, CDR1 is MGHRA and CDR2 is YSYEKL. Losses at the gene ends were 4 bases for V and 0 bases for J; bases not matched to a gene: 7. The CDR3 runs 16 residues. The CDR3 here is CASSRAGTASTDTQYF. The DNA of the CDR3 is TGCGCCAGCAGCCGGGCCGGGACAGCTAGCACAGATACGCAGTATTTT.